One sample yielded the 8 T cell receptor beta chains listed below, sequenced in a study of T cells after yellow fever vaccination. A single record per CDR3 protein comes from TCRdb applying MiXCR to the 5' RACE reads. The sample lists over 35,000 distinct CDR3 sequences; 5.5% to 7.5% were seen once. The sample consisted of PBMCs, either bulk or a sorted T-cell subset (CD4+, CD8+, memory, or dextramer-sorted; not recorded which), taken 45 days after the yellow fever booster vaccination. The source is a man in his thirties or forties who received the YFV17D yellow fever vaccine.

The sample holds many counts of this clonotype. This chain links TRBV19 with TRBJ2-7; TRBD1 is a possible D gene (6 bases). The CDR3 has 13 amino acids. The V gene's germline CDR1 is LNHDA and CDR2 SQIVND (reference sequence). The V end was cut by 4 bases, the J end by 2 bases, with 9 bases between. CDR3 sequence: CASSNGQTYEQYF. CDR3 DNA: TGTGCCAGTAGTAACGGACAGACCTACGAGCAGTACTTC.

This clonotype was recorded many times. The genes are TRBV6-2 or TRBV6-3 and TRBJ2-7; D possibly uses TRBD1 or TRBD2 (5 bases each). Germline values: CDR1 MNHEY, CDR2 SVGEGT. V lost 7 bases and J lost 1, with 17 bases in between. CDR3 length: 15 amino acids. The CDR3 DNA is TGTGCCAGCACCGATCGGGACCCCCCATCCTACGAGCAGTACTTC. Protein: CASTDRDPPSYEQYF.

This clonotype showed up many times. The chain carries TRBV4-3 and TRBJ2-5, with TRBD2 identical over 9 bases. From germline, CDR1 is LGHNA and CDR2 YSLEER. J lost 1 base, V lost 0 bases, and 6 bases had no gene match. This CDR3 spans 17 amino acids. The CDR3 sequence: CASSQDVDSGSQETQYF. The DNA of the CDR3 is TGCGCCAGCAGCCAAGATGTCGATAGCGGGAGCCAAGAGACCCAGTACTTC.

Only a few counts were recorded for this clonotype. The rearrangement links TRBV24-1 to TRBJ2-6; 11 bases agree with TRBD1. V gave up 9 bases and J gave up 6 bases; unmatched junction bases: 6. Germline V CDR1 and CDR2: KGHDR, SFDVKD. The CDR3 is 15 amino acids. CDR3 DNA: TGTGCCACCGCGGACAGGGGGCTCGCGGCCAACGTCCTGACTTTC. Residues: CATADRGLAANVLTF.

Ten or more counts support this clonotype. Here the CDR3 reads CASSQGGGPTDTQYF. The CDR3 coding sequence is TGCGCCAGCAGCCAAGGGGGGGGCCCCACAGATACGCAGTATTTT. The chain employs TRBV4-3 and TRBJ2-3, with a weak D call TRBD2 (7 bases). The CDR3 extends over 15 amino acids. V dropped 1 base and J dropped 2 bases, with 10 bases sitting between them. In germline, CDR1 is LGHNA, CDR2 YSLEER.

This clonotype was seen repeatedly, ten times or more. The chain recombines TRBV27 with TRBJ2-5, with 8 bases identical to TRBD1. The CDR3 consists of 15 residues. In germline, CDR1 is MNHEY, CDR2 SMNVEV (reference sequence). V dropped 4 bases and J dropped 2; count of bases not matched to a gene: 6. This chain's CDR3 is CASSSQGAGQETQYF. The CDR3 DNA follows: TGTGCCAGCAGTTCCCAGGGGGCGGGACAAGAGACCCAGTACTTC.

V is TRBV6-2 or TRBV6-3 and J is TRBJ2-2; 10 bases match TRBD2. The germline gives CDR1 MNHEY, CDR2 SVGEGT. J gave up 4 bases and V 2 bases, and 4 bases lay outside the gene matches. This CDR3 is built from 16 residues. The CDR3 DNA is TGTGCCAGCAGTTACCCGAGCGGGAGGGCCACCGGGGAGCTGTTTTTT. Translated: CASSYPSGRATGELFF.

Ten or more counts support this clonotype. The genes are TRBV15 and TRBJ1-6; D perhaps matches TRBD1 (5 bases). Germline assignment: CDR1 LNHNV and CDR2 YYDKDF (reference sequence). The CDR3 is 13 residues long. V was cut by 1 base and J by 10 bases, with 8 bases left in between. The CDR3 loop reads CATSRVGESPLHF. CDR3 coding DNA: TGTGCCACCAGCAGAGTGGGGGAATCACCCCTCCACTTT.